This T cell receptor (beta chain) stems from a study of CD8 T cells in Susac syndrome (dated by TCRdb to the late 2010s). Looking at the study overall: Repertoire sequencing was used to test whether CD8+ T cell activation and differentiation in Susac syndrome was antigen driven. CD8+ T cell repertoire clonality was compared between about a dozen healthy donors, approximately 14 Susac syndrome patients and roughly 15 multiple sclerosis patients.

High-throughput TCR beta sequencing profiled peripheral blood CD8+ and CD4+ T cells from healthy donors, Susac syndrome patients and multiple sclerosis patients. The multiple sclerosis controls were treatment-naive patients who had stable or active relapsing-remitting disease and met the revised McDonald criteria. Bulk CD8+ and CD4+ T cells were purified magnetically by negative isolation, whereas CD8+ TEMRA cells were enriched by FACS. Blood was drawn into EDTA tubes, processed within 24 hours, and PBMCs were isolated by density gradient centrifugation. PBMCs intended for TCR sequencing were cryopreserved in liquid nitrogen and were subsequently thawed in a 37 degrees C water bath. The sorted or isolated CD4+, CD8+ and CD8+ TEMRA cells had a purity of 90% or higher. Notes on this clonotype: The antigen this receptor binds is unknown. No base quality values were provided; no much bigger clone lies one nucleotide off.

RNA was extracted with the RNeasy kit and roughly 0.45 to 1 ug was reverse transcribed using random hexamers. The immunoSEQ multiplex PCR assay, covering 54 Vbeta and 13 Jbeta segments, was used to amplify TCR beta CDR3 regions. Bias from PCR amplification was corrected by using a synthetic template baseline for primer optimization and for computational correction. In the paper's pipeline: Reads were annotated to V, D and J genes according to IMGT and were analyzed with immunoSEQ Analyzer, with only productive sequences retained. To calculate clonality, Shannon entropy was normalized by log2 of the number of productive unique sequences and then subtracted from one. For each patient and control, public and private clones were evaluated among the 100 most prevalent clones. Clones were defined as Susac-specific if absent from the healthy and MS cohorts, from roughly 1,100 published viral clones and from other ImmuneACCESS disease sequences. TCRdb reran the public reads through fastp at Q25 and MiXCR, keeping productive beta chains. Rows matching on CDR3 protein sequence are summarized as one entry with the most common DNA and genes. TCRdb, not the original authors, processed these V and J calls. The sample contains around 130,000 distinct CDR3 sequences, around 86% of them found a single time. The ten largest clones capture 0.5% to 0.65% of the sample.

What the research found in general, with its limitations: The number of individuals in the TCR sequencing and HLA analysis was recognized as being relatively small.

Germline trimming amounts to 3 bases on V and 5 bases on J, with 4 as the count of junction bases outside the gene matches. For CDR1 and CDR2, the germline V gene lists SQVTM and ANQGSEA. The CDR3 covers 14 residues, taking in both the cysteine and the phenylalanine. Only CDR3 DNA is held: 42 bases, read in frame from base 1. The clonotype comes from a human donor with multiple sclerosis. What was sequenced was CD8+ T cells from PBMCs. The rearrangement combines TRBV29-1 with TRBJ2-1; the junction holds 10 bases that match TRBD2. The nucleotide sequence reads as follows: TGCAGCGTTGACGGTAGCGGGGGGAACAATGAGCAGTTCTTC. Protein translation: CSVDGSGGNNEQFF.